The rows below give T cell receptor beta chains drawn from one sample of a study of shared clonotypes between healthy human individuals. Sequencing used immunoSEQ multiplex PCR; TCRdb keeps in-frame clones, though not all of them. The sample has about 2,500,000 clones, around nine tenths seen once. Sequencing was performed on naive CD4+ T cells sorted from blood. The receptors were sampled from a man aged 18 to 30 in good health. The CDR3 runs from the conserved cysteine through the conserved F or W. The order of the fields is D gene, J gene, V gene, clone size, CDR3 protein. A D gene is named only where the DNA matches it firmly. The size entry is marked missing in some rows and otherwise reads once, few, many or a size class.

d_gene: -; j_gene: TRBJ2-7; v_gene: TRBV5-1; abundance: -; CDR3aa: CASSSPQSYEQYF
d_gene: -; j_gene: TRBJ2-1; v_gene: TRBV4-1; abundance: -; CDR3aa: CASSQVPLYNEQFF
d_gene: -; j_gene: TRBJ1-1; v_gene: TRBV7-9; abundance: -; CDR3aa: CASSLAHGGLTEAFF
d_gene: TRBD2; j_gene: TRBJ2-3; v_gene: TRBV30; abundance: -; CDR3aa: CAWSPLAGGWNTQYF
d_gene: TRBD1; j_gene: TRBJ2-5; v_gene: TRBV5-1; abundance: -; CDR3aa: CASSLQGARGQETQYF
d_gene: -; j_gene: TRBJ2-3; v_gene: TRBV5-1; abundance: -; CDR3aa: CASSLVLGGHTDTQYF
d_gene: TRBD1; j_gene: TRBJ1-2; v_gene: TRBV2; abundance: -; CDR3aa: CASSEGTTGDYGYTF
d_gene: -; j_gene: TRBJ1-1; v_gene: TRBV6-6; abundance: -; CDR3aa: CASEGVGAGRTEAFF
d_gene: -; j_gene: TRBJ2-1; v_gene: TRBV30; abundance: once; CDR3aa: CAWSKYNEQFF
d_gene: -; j_gene: TRBJ2-6; v_gene: TRBV19; abundance: -; CDR3aa: CASSTSGANVLTF
d_gene: -; j_gene: TRBJ1-5; v_gene: TRBV7-2; abundance: -; CDR3aa: CASSLGGSANQPQHF
d_gene: -; j_gene: TRBJ1-4; v_gene: TRBV18; abundance: -; CDR3aa: CASSQGREKLFF
d_gene: TRBD2; j_gene: TRBJ2-5; v_gene: TRBV7-2; abundance: -; CDR3aa: CASSFGGQETQYF
d_gene: -; j_gene: TRBJ2-5; v_gene: TRBV30; abundance: -; CDR3aa: CAWARAPLEGTQYF
d_gene: -; j_gene: TRBJ2-4; v_gene: TRBV10-1; abundance: -; CDR3aa: CASSEYGGGETNIQYF
d_gene: -; j_gene: TRBJ1-6; v_gene: TRBV28; abundance: once; CDR3aa: CASGNSPLHF
d_gene: -; j_gene: TRBJ2-5; v_gene: TRBV27; abundance: once; CDR3aa: CASRLVSGETQYF
d_gene: TRBD1; j_gene: TRBJ1-4; v_gene: TRBV19; abundance: once; CDR3aa: CASTDRRGRNPNEKLFF
d_gene: -; j_gene: TRBJ1-6; v_gene: TRBV5-8; abundance: -; CDR3aa: CASSLDVGDSSPLHF
d_gene: TRBD1; j_gene: TRBJ2-7; v_gene: TRBV6-6; abundance: -; CDR3aa: CASSRTGASYEQYF
d_gene: -; j_gene: TRBJ1-5; v_gene: TRBV28; abundance: -; CDR3aa: CASRLINQPQHF
d_gene: -; j_gene: TRBJ1-3; v_gene: TRBV29-1; abundance: -; CDR3aa: CSVLPTGTGNTIYF
d_gene: TRBD2; j_gene: TRBJ2-3; v_gene: TRBV30; abundance: -; CDR3aa: CAWSPGLAGILDTQYF
d_gene: -; j_gene: TRBJ1-1; v_gene: TRBV5-1; abundance: once; CDR3aa: CASSVELERAFF
d_gene: -; j_gene: TRBJ1-5; v_gene: TRBV7-9; abundance: few; CDR3aa: CASTIWGGNGNQPQHF
d_gene: -; j_gene: TRBJ1-5; v_gene: TRBV2; abundance: few; CDR3aa: CASHRDMDQPQHF
d_gene: -; j_gene: TRBJ2-1; v_gene: TRBV9; abundance: -; CDR3aa: CASSEGGRGTYNEQFF
d_gene: -; j_gene: TRBJ2-3; v_gene: TRBV2; abundance: -; CDR3aa: CASSEADTQYF
d_gene: -; j_gene: TRBJ1-1; v_gene: TRBV5-5; abundance: -; CDR3aa: CASNKGSVNTEAFF
d_gene: TRBD2; j_gene: TRBJ2-2; v_gene: TRBV6-5; abundance: -; CDR3aa: CASQRDRNGELFF
d_gene: -; j_gene: TRBJ1-4; v_gene: TRBV10-3; abundance: -; CDR3aa: CAISESGREEKLFF
d_gene: -; j_gene: TRBJ2-7; v_gene: TRBV6-5; abundance: -; CDR3aa: CASSLGQSYEQYF
d_gene: -; j_gene: TRBJ1-5; v_gene: TRBV5-8; abundance: -; CDR3aa: CASSLEHLSNQPQHF
d_gene: -; j_gene: TRBJ1-1; v_gene: TRBV6-5; abundance: -; CDR3aa: CASRRTGNAEAFF
d_gene: -; j_gene: TRBJ2-7; v_gene: TRBV9; abundance: -; CDR3aa: CASSVSAEARYEQYF
d_gene: -; j_gene: TRBJ2-6; v_gene: TRBV9; abundance: -; CDR3aa: CASSGLQAGANVLTF
d_gene: -; j_gene: TRBJ2-5; v_gene: TRBV2; abundance: -; CDR3aa: CASSEGTEFRETQYF
d_gene: TRBD1; j_gene: TRBJ2-1; v_gene: TRBV29-1; abundance: -; CDR3aa: CSAASPGQGSYNEQFF
d_gene: -; j_gene: TRBJ2-7; v_gene: TRBV21-1; abundance: once; CDR3aa: CASSNVRHISYEQYF
d_gene: -; j_gene: TRBJ1-4; v_gene: TRBV18; abundance: -; CDR3aa: CASSHEGSGEKLFF